This T cell receptor (beta chain) is drawn from a study of blood T cell repertoires in COVID-19. Overall study: Sources were T cells, B-cell-depleted T cells, or PBMCs; the material itself was cDNA or gDNA.

Authors' data handling: Cell counts per sample came from amplifying reference gene primers. Profiled with immunoSEQ multiplex PCR; TCRdb holds only in-frame clones, not every one. That table supplies the V and J calls and clone size; D and trimming were determined from the DNA. The sample includes about 250,000 clones, over 65% of them seen just once. Trimming stripped 1 base from V and 1 base from J, with 8 bases between. CDR3 length: 14 amino acids. Per the germline V gene, CDR1 is SGDLS and CDR2 is YYNGEE. The chain combines TRBV9 with TRBJ1-1; no definite D call. The source of this sequence is a woman older than 75 with acute or convalescent COVID-19. Sequenced: peripheral blood. The CDR3 bases are TGTGCCAGCAGCGTACTCGCGCAGAACACTGAAGCTTTCTTT. It is translated as CASSVLAQNTEAFF.